This record looks at one T cell receptor beta chain sequence and its context. What it recognizes is unknown. A read error may explain this, as a much larger clone is one base away. Germline CDR1 and CDR2: MDHEN and SYDVKM. The CDR3 length is 14 residues. These data belong to a study of T cell repertoires in cytomegalovirus infection. Study at large: It can be stated that public TCR beta signatures indicated CMV infection as well as a matching HLA type. Points from the study as a whole: Based on cumulative public TCR beta family frequency, carriers of CMV plus the relevant HLA were identified. The response measured ex vivo was dominated by TCR beta clonotypes (HLA-C-restricted and CMV-specific).

TCRdb ran MiXCR on the reads and lists one entry per CDR3 protein. Of approximately 630,000 distinct CDR3 sequences listed, more than 20% were seen once; the top ten hold less than 10%. Material: CD8+ T cells from PBMCs. The source of this sequence is a human donor in good health (CMV status not recorded). Some clones in this sample may be carry-over from other donors' samples. V is TRBV28 and J is TRBJ2-2; no reliable D call. CDR3 sequence reads: CANSLRRQPMELFF. The CDR3 region has the DNA TGTGCCAACAGTTTGAGACGGCAGCCCATGGAGCTGTTTTTT. The entire variable domain, with the rest obtained from reference TRBV28 and TRBJ2-2, is as follows: DVKVTQSSRYLVKRTGEKVFLECVQDMDHENMFWYRQDPGLGLRLIYFSYDVKMKEKGDIPEGYSVSREKKERFSLILESASTNQTSMYLCANSLRRQPMELFFGEGSRLTVL.